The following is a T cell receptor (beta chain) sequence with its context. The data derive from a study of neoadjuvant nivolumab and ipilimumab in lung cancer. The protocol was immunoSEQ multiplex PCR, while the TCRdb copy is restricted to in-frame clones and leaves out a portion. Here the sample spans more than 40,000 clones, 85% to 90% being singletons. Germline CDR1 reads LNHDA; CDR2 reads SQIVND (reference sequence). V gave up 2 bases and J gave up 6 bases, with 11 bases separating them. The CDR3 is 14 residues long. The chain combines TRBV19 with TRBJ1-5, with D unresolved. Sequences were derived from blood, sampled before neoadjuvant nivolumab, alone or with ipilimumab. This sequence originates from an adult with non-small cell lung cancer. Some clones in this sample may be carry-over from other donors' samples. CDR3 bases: TGTGCCAGTAGTATAAGGGCGGCCAGTCAGCCCCAGCATTTT. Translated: CASSIRAASQPQHF.